Below are 29 T cell receptor beta chains sequenced from a single sample in a study of CD8 T cells in ankylosing spondylitis. Findings of the study overall: Ankylosing spondylitis blood appeared to be characterized by a TCR beta motif of 8 or 9 highly homologous variants.

No antigens are known for them. MiXCR was run by TCRdb on the 5' RACE reads, yielding one entry per CDR3 protein. The sample holds around 490,000 distinct CDR3 sequences; roughly 5.3% are singletons and the top ten take roughly 3.5%. What was sequenced was blood, either unsorted or a sorted T cell fraction (not recorded which). The receptors here all came from a male donor with ankylosing spondylitis.

The chain recombines TRBV12-3 or TRBV12-4 with TRBJ2-7, with no clear D. This CDR3 spans 12 amino acids. Trimming left V 3 bases short and J 8 bases short, with 11 bases between. CDR3 region: CASSFGPTQQYF. CDR3 in DNA: TGTGCCAGCAGTTTCGGCCCAACGCAGCAGTACTTC.

The chain is built from TRBV30 and TRBJ2-7; D is unresolved. V shed 1 base and J shed 4 bases, with 5 bases lying between them. This CDR3 is 11 amino acids long. The V gene's germline CDR1 is GTSNPN and CDR2 SVGIG (reference sequence). CDR3 protein: CAWSDAYEQYF. CDR3 coding DNA: TGTGCCTGGAGTGACGCGTACGAGCAGTACTTC.

Ten or more counts support this clonotype. V usage is TRBV25-1 and J usage is TRBJ1-2; D uncertain. Trimming removed 4 bases at V and 3 bases at J, with 12 bases between. The CDR3 has 14 amino acids. Germline CDR1 MGHDK, CDR2 SYGVNS. CDR3 sequence: CASSGEYKHYGYTF. The DNA of the CDR3 is TGTGCCAGCAGTGGAGAATACAAGCACTATGGCTACACCTTC.

This clonotype showed up many times. The chain combines TRBV9 with TRBJ2-7, with D perhaps matching TRBD1 (5 bases). The CDR3 extends over 14 amino acids. CDR1 and CDR2 from the germline V gene are SGDLS and YYNGEE. The V end was cut by 3 bases, the J end by 8 bases, with 18 bases between. CDR3 in amino acids: CASSALGPRAQQYF. Written as DNA, the CDR3 is TGTGCCAGCAGCGCGCTTGGACCCAGGGCGCAGCAGTACTTC.

The V call is TRBV14, the J call TRBJ2-7; D gene ambiguous. With 2 bases removed from V and 3 bases from J, the gap between germline ends came to 14 bases. The CDR3 has 15 amino acids. Germline V gene sequence: CDR1 SGHDN, CDR2 FVKESK. CDR3 in amino acids: CASSQTRRSYYEQYF. DNA of the CDR3: TGTGCCAGCAGCCAAACCCGACGGAGCTACTACGAGCAGTACTTC.

Ten or more counts support this clonotype. V is TRBV5-1 and J is TRBJ1-1; D perhaps matches TRBD1 (5 bases). This CDR3 comprises 13 residues. With 0 bases removed from V and 6 bases from J, the gap between germline ends came to 9 bases. The germline V gene encodes CDR1 SGHRS and CDR2 YFSETQ. The CDR3 DNA reads as TGCGCCAGCAGCTTGGGACAGAATGCTGAAGCTTTCTTT. Amino acids: CASSLGQNAEAFF. Full variable domain (missing parts from reference TRBV5-1 and TRBJ1-1): KAGVTQTPRYLIKTRGQQVTLSCSPISGHRSVSWYQQTPGQGLQFLFEYFSETQRNKGNFPGRFSGRQFSNSRSEMNVSTLELGDSALYLCASSLGQNAEAFFGQGTRLTVV.

In this sample, this clonotype turned up many times. The chain carries TRBV4-1 and TRBJ1-3; D is undetermined. The CDR3 has 12 amino acids. Per germline, CDR1 MGHRA and CDR2 YSYEKL. Trimming shortened V by 4 bases and J by 9 bases, and 10 bases separated the two germline ends. The CDR3 is CASSLSPRTIYF. DNA for the CDR3: TGCGCCAGCAGCCTAAGCCCCCGCACCATATATTTT.

The chain has TRBV6-1 and TRBJ2-7; 9 nucleotides match TRBD1. Germline V gene data show CDR1 as MNHNS and CDR2 as SASEGT. V lost 10 bases and J lost 4; bases outside the gene matches: 14. This CDR3 spans 15 amino acids. The CDR3: CATKRDRVYSYEQYF. The CDR3 coding sequence is TGTGCCACCAAGAGGGACAGGGTCTATTCGTACGAGCAGTACTTC.

This clonotype was seen ten or more times. The chain employs TRBV10-3 and TRBJ1-1, with a weak D call TRBD1 (5 bases). The CDR3 extends over 12 amino acids. V shed 6 bases and J shed 8 bases, with 13 bases lying between them. Per the germline V gene, CDR1 is ENHRY and CDR2 is SYGVKD. The chain's CDR3 is CAIRPTGAEAFF. Written as DNA, the CDR3 is TGTGCCATCAGGCCTACAGGCGCCGAAGCTTTCTTT.

This clonotype was detected only a few times. The CDR3 reads CASSPAGSGGEQYF. The CDR3 bases are TGCGCCAGCAGCCCAGCGGGGTCGGGTGGTGAGCAGTACTTC. The chain couples TRBV4-3 to TRBJ2-7, with 7 bases that match TRBD2. Germline assignment: CDR1 LGHNA and CDR2 YSLEER. CDR3 length: 14 residues. With 4 bases clipped from V and 7 bases from J, the junction kept 10 bases outside the gene matches.

This clonotype was detected many times. The V call is TRBV12-3 or TRBV12-4, the J call TRBJ2-2; D remains ambiguous. Trimming took 3 bases from V and 5 from J, leaving 13 bases between them. The CDR3 is made up of 15 amino acids. For the CDR3, the DNA is TGTGCCAGCAGTTTCGTACCTCATACGACCGGGGAGCTGTTTTTT. Protein: CASSFVPHTTGELFF.

This clonotype was detected many times. The rearrangement joins TRBV28 to TRBJ1-6, with D perhaps matching TRBD1 (5 bases). The CDR3 sequence is 12 residues long. Germline CDR1 MDHEN, CDR2 SYDVKM. Between the trimmed V and J ends, which lost 7 bases and 12 bases, there was a span of 13 bases. The chain's CDR3 is CASIVTGGPLHF. The CDR3 DNA reads TGTGCCAGCATCGTGACCGGGGGACCCCTCCACTTT.

This clonotype was detected only a few times. J is TRBJ2-7 and V is TRBV12-3 or TRBV12-4; D call uncertain. This CDR3 region has 12 residues. Deletions cut 3 bases from V and 6 bases from J, with 9 bases between. The CDR3 here is CASSFGVGEQYF. The CDR3, as DNA: TGTGCCAGCAGTTTTGGGGTCGGCGAGCAGTACTTC.

In its sample, this clonotype was seen a few times. The CDR3 loop is CASSRLSGTSTDTQYF. The CDR3 bases are TGCGCCAGCAGCCGACTTAGCGGGACTAGCACAGATACGCAGTATTTT. The V and J genes are TRBV4-3 and TRBJ2-3; the match to TRBD2 covers 8 bases. There are 16 residues in the CDR3. From germline, CDR1 is LGHNA and CDR2 YSLEER. With 4 bases clipped from V and 0 bases from J, the junction kept 6 bases outside the gene matches.

This clonotype was recorded at least ten times. V is TRBV10-3 and J is TRBJ2-7; perhaps D is TRBD1 or TRBD2 (5 bases each). The length of the CDR3 is 14 residues. Germline CDR1 ENHRY, CDR2 SYGVKD. With 6 bases removed from V and 0 bases from J, the gap between germline ends came to 12 bases. DNA for the CDR3: TGTGCCATCAGGAGATCAGGGAGCTCCTACGAGCAGTACTTC. This codes for CAIRRSGSSYEQYF.

This clonotype was seen a few times. This sequence joins TRBV6-1 and TRBJ2-7; 10 bases match TRBD2. Germline loops: CDR1 MNHNS, CDR2 SASEGT. Trimming at V came to 7 bases and at J to 5 bases, leaving 5 bases not matched to a gene. The CDR3 is 13 residues long. CDR3 protein: CASKKGLANEQYF. The CDR3 nucleotides are TGTGCCAGCAAAAAGGGACTAGCGAACGAGCAGTACTTC.

Concerning this clonotype itself: The junction does not match germline at one end; this may be a read error. The rearrangement joins TRBV6-1 to TRBJ2-5; 12 bases match TRBD1. The CDR3 loop spans 14 amino acids. Germline CDR1 and CDR2: MNHNS and SASEGT. The CDR3 sequence: CASSSGTGGETQHF. CDR3 sequence (DNA): TGTGCCAGCAGCAGCGGGACAGGGGGCGAGACCCAGCACTTC.

This clonotype has at least ten counts. V usage is TRBV5-5 and J usage is TRBJ2-7; 7 bases map to TRBD1. Germline lookup yields CDR1 SGHKS and CDR2 YYEKEE (reference sequence). The junction had 14 bases not matched to a gene; V was cut back by 4 bases and J by 4 bases. The CDR3 runs to 16 residues. CDR3: CASSTLRQGRAYEQYF. The DNA of the CDR3 is TGTGCCAGCAGCACCCTAAGACAGGGACGAGCGTACGAGCAGTACTTC.

V usage is TRBV18 and J usage is TRBJ2-2; TRBD2 matches at 9 bases. The V gene end was trimmed by 3 bases and the J gene end by 6 bases; junction bases not matched to a gene: 5. Germline CDR1 reads KGHSH; CDR2 reads LQKENI. CDR3 size: 15 residues. The CDR3 sequence: CASSPRLAVSGELFF. Here the CDR3 DNA reads TGTGCCAGCTCACCGCGACTAGCGGTTTCCGGGGAGCTGTTTTTT.

This clonotype appeared many times. V usage is TRBV20-1 and J usage is TRBJ2-7, with D tentatively TRBD2 (6 bases). This CDR3 has 13 residues. The germline gives CDR1 DFQATT, CDR2 SNEGSKA (reference sequence). The germline V and J ends were trimmed by 6 bases and 5 bases, with 17 bases remaining between them. CDR3 sequence reads: CSATPKWRDEQYF. The CDR3 bases are TGCAGTGCCACACCTAAATGGAGGGACGAGCAGTACTTC.

This clonotype appeared many times. J is TRBJ2-7 and V is TRBV6-6, with a weak D call TRBD1 (5 bases). Trimming took off 6 bases at V and 1 base at J, with 10 bases between the two ends. This CDR3 has 13 amino acids. The germline CDR1 and CDR2 sequences are MNHNY and SVGAGI (reference sequence). The CDR3 region has the DNA TGTGCCAGCAGAAGGCCAGGGTCCTACGAGCAGTACTTC. As protein: CASRRPGSYEQYF.

In its sample, this clonotype was seen many times. The chain employs TRBV20-1 and TRBJ2-1; TRBD2 matches at 13 bases. This CDR3 has 19 amino acids. Per germline, CDR1 DFQATT and CDR2 SNEGSKA (reference sequence). J gave up 0 bases and V 0 bases, and 8 bases lay outside the gene matches. The CDR3 loop reads CSARDVGLAGRSSYNEQFF. CDR3 nucleotides: TGCAGTGCTAGAGATGTGGGACTAGCGGGAAGGAGCTCCTACAATGAGCAGTTCTTC.

This clonotype was picked up many times. The chain links TRBV7-9 to TRBJ1-1; D ambiguous. The CDR3 has 15 amino acids. V was cut by 5 bases and J by 1 base, with 14 bases left in between. Per the germline V gene, CDR1 is SEHNR and CDR2 is FQNEAQ (reference sequence). Here the CDR3 reads CASSRLFAQNTEAFF. The DNA of the CDR3 is TGTGCCAGCAGCCGCCTATTTGCACAGAACACTGAAGCTTTCTTT.

This clonotype occurred many times. This chain joins TRBV4-3 and TRBJ2-7; maybe TRBD1 (6 bases). The CDR3 loop spans 14 amino acids. Trimming stripped 2 bases from V and 3 bases from J, with 11 bases between. The germline gives CDR1 LGHNA, CDR2 YSLEER. The CDR3 region has the DNA TGCGCCAGCAGCCAACAGGGGTTTGACTACGAGCAGTACTTC. Translated: CASSQQGFDYEQYF.

This clonotype was counted ten times or more. The V and J genes are TRBV29-1 and TRBJ2-5; D possibly matches TRBD1 or TRBD2 (5 bases each). CDR1 SQVTM and CDR2 ANQGSEA come from the germline V gene. This CDR3 has 14 amino acids. Trimming removed 4 bases at V and 0 bases at J, with 12 bases between. CDR3 DNA sequence: TGCAGCGTTGGGGGGAAGGCGCACCAAGAGACCCAGTACTTC. Amino acids: CSVGGKAHQETQYF.

At least ten counts were recorded for this clonotype. The V and J genes are TRBV9 and TRBJ2-2, with 10 nucleotides matching TRBD2. Germline values: CDR1 SGDLS, CDR2 YYNGEE. This CDR3 spans 16 amino acids. The V segment lost 4 bases and the J segment 2 bases; nucleotides outside the gene matches: 5. For the CDR3, the DNA is TGTGCCAGCAGCTTAAGGACTAGCGGAAACACCGGGGAGCTGTTTTTT. Its translation: CASSLRTSGNTGELFF.

This clonotype appeared many times. This sequence joins TRBV20-1 and TRBJ2-1, with D perhaps TRBD2 (6 bases). The CDR3 consists of 13 residues. V shed 6 bases and J shed 6 bases, with 15 bases lying between them. From germline, CDR1 is DFQATT and CDR2 SNEGSKA (reference sequence). The CDR3 loop reads CSAIRDSANEQFF. CDR3 nucleotides: TGCAGTGCCATCCGGGACTCTGCCAATGAGCAGTTCTTC.

The table lists this clonotype with many counts. The chain is built from TRBV20-1 and TRBJ2-7; D might be TRBD1 (5 bases). Trimming removed 4 bases at V and 0 bases at J, with 13 bases between. Germline-derived CDR1 and CDR2 are DFQATT and SNEGSKA (reference sequence). The CDR3 runs to 14 residues. DNA for the CDR3: TGCAGTGCTATGGATGGCGGACACTCCTACGAGCAGTACTTC. Protein product: CSAMDGGHSYEQYF.

This clonotype was recorded at least ten times. The CDR3 sequence: CASSYLTGSQETQYF. The DNA for the CDR3 is TGTGCCAGCAGTTATCTCACAGGGAGCCAAGAGACCCAGTACTTC. The gene calls are TRBV6-5 and TRBJ2-5; D might be TRBD1 (6 bases). Germline V CDR1 and CDR2: MNHEY, SVGAGI. The CDR3 totals 15 residues. V lost 3 bases to trimming and J lost 1 base, with 12 bases between them.